One T cell receptor beta chain is described in this entry. The antigen this receptor binds is unknown. Compared with germline, one end of the junction differs, possibly owing to a read error. TRIzol reagent was used to extract blood RNA from unsorted whole blood, while the DNeasy Blood & Tissue kit provided the germline DNA. At the time of sampling, the patients had chronic HBV infection and had not received any treatment. Before surgery, four milliliters of peripheral blood were collected into K2EDTA tubes. This specimen belongs to a study of tumor-infiltrating lymphocytes in primary liver carcinoma (dated by TCRdb to the late 2010s). Background on the whole study: Between late 2015 and 2016, a few patients in China with histopathologically diagnosed primary liver carcinoma had surgical resection. Tumors of the five patients were stage T1-T3 N0M0 with maximum diameters of roughly 4.2 to 11 cm. Roughly 3.5 to 7.5 million productive TCRbeta reads were obtained per sample, and no significant difference in read depth was found between tissue types. Across five regions of each liver tumor, along with adjacent normal tissue and blood, the study brought together TCRbeta repertoire sequencing, expression microarrays and whole-exome sequencing. A total of 35 specimens from 5 patients went through TCRbeta repertoire sequencing, namely 25 tumor regions, 5 adjacent noncancerous liver tissues and 5 peripheral blood samples. The five patients, three men and two women aged 30 to 69 years, had hepatocellular carcinoma (four) or combined HCC and intrahepatic cholangiocarcinoma (one). Technical replicate repertoires showed high reproducibility, with mean shared-clone rates about 0.92 and correlation coefficients above 0.95. What the research found in general, with its limitations: Repertoire overlap was found to be higher between tumor regions (mean roughly 36%) than between tumor-adjacent (around 17%) or tumor-blood (approximately 15%) pairs, consistent with antigen-driven expansion. With just a handful of patients in the study, the authors point out that the findings should be validated in a larger study. A significantly larger repertoire fraction was made up by the top 250 clones in tumors than in blood (p = 0.039). Only the TCR beta chain was sequenced, so true repertoire diversity is likely underestimated because unpaired alpha chains were not captured. Bulk unsorted samples precluded comparing CD4+ and CD8+ T cell repertoires.

A constant-region primer and ProtoScript II reverse transcriptase were used to reverse-transcribe TCRbeta-specific cDNA from roughly 480 ng total RNA. Construction of the TCRbeta libraries relied on three nested rounds of multiplex PCR, following a slightly modified ARM-PCR procedure. Sample barcodes and Illumina adapters were added in a final 25-cycle PCR with Deep VentR polymerase. Before sequencing, amplicons of 200-500 bp were gel-purified using a QIAquick gel extraction kit. The TCRbeta amplicons were sequenced with 250-bp paired-end reads on an Illumina HiSeq 2500. In the paper's pipeline: To recover full CDR3 sequences, reads were quality-trimmed using Trimmomatic v0.33 and paired reads were then merged using FLASH v1.2.11. V, D and J germline segments were assigned to the rearranged TCRbeta sequences using MiGEC v1.2.1b. VDJtools v1.0.0 computed clonotype statistics and Shannon-Wiener diversity indices. To reduce sampling bias, subsequent analyses other than the diversity analysis used only the 250 most abundant clonotypes in each sample. The raw public reads went through TCRdb reprocessing: fastp at Q25, MiXCR clone calling, in-frame beta chains kept. CDR3 protein duplicates are merged, each entry listing the most common genes and DNA. TCRdb assigned the V and J calls; the authors' analysis was not used. The sample contains 310,000 or so distinct CDR3 sequences, about three fifths of them found a single time. The ten largest clones capture approximately 15% of the sample.

The TCR was taken from a woman younger than 45 with primary liver carcinoma and hepatitis B virus infection. Sequences were obtained from peripheral blood.

The CDR3 here reads CSVVGEPTDAQYF. The nucleotide sequence reads as follows: TGCAGCGTTGTTGGGGAGCCCACAGATGCGCAGTATTTT. The chain joins TRBV29-1 to TRBJ2-3; perhaps TRBD2 is the D gene, with 5 bases matching. The CDR3 covers 13 residues, taking in both the cysteine and the phenylalanine. The read is trimmed to its CDR3 DNA, 39 bases read in frame from base 1. Based on the germline V gene, the CDR1 and CDR2 sequences are SQVTM and ANQGSEA.